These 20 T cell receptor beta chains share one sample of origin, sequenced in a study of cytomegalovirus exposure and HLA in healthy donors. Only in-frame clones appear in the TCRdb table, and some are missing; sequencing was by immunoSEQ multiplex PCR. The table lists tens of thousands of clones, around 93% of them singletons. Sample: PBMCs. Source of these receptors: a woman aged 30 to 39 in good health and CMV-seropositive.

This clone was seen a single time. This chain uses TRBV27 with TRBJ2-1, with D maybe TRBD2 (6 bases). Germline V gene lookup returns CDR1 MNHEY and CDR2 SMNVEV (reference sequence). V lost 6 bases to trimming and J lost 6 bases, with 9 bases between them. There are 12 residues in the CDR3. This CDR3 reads CASSTGVNEQFF. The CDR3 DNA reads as TGTGCCAGCAGCACGGGGGTCAATGAGCAGTTCTTC.

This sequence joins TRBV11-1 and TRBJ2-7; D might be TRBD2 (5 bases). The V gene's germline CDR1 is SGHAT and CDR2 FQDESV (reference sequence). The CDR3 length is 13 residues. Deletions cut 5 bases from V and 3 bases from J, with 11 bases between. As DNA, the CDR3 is TGTGCCAGCAGCCGGGGTGAATTCTACGAGCAGTACTTC. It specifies CASSRGEFYEQYF.

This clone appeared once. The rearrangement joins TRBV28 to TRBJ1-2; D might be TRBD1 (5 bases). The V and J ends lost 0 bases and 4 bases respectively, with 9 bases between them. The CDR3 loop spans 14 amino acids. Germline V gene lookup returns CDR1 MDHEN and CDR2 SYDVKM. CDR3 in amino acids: CASSLWGGGYGYTF. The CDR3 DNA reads TGTGCCAGCAGTTTATGGGGCGGGGGCTATGGCTACACCTTC.

CDR3 residues: CASARQGEQYF. The CDR3, as DNA: TGTGCCAGCGCGAGGCAGGGCGAGCAGTACTTC. The chain employs TRBV27 and TRBJ2-7; possible D gene TRBD1, 5 bases. Germline V gene sequence: CDR1 MNHEY, CDR2 SMNVEV (reference sequence). Between the trimmed V and J ends, which lost 8 bases and 6 bases, there was a span of 11 bases. This CDR3 spans 11 amino acids.

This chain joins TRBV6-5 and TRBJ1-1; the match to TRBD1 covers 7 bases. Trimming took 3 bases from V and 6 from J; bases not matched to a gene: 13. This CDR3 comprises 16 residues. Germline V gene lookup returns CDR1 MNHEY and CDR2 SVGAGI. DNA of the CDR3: TGTGCCAGCAGTTATCGGACAGGCTGGGGAACGGCTGAAGCTTTCTTT. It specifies CASSYRTGWGTAEAFF.

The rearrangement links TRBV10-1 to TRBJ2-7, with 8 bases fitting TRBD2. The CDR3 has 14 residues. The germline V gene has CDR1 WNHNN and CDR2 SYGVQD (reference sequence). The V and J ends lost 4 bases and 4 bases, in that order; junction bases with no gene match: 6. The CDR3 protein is CASSASGSLYEQYF. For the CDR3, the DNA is TGCGCCAGCAGTGCGAGCGGGAGTCTTTACGAGCAGTACTTC.

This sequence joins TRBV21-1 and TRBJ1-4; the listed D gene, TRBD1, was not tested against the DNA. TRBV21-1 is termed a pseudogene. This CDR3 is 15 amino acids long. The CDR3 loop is CASSIPGQGNEKLFF. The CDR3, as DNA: TGTGCCAGCAGCATACCGGGACAGGGGAATGAAAAACTGTTTTTT.

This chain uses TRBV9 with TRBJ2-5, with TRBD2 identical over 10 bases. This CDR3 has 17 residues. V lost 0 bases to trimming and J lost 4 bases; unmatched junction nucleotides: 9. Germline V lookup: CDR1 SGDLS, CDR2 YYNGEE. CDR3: CASSVVGLAGASETQYF. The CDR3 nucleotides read TGTGCCAGCAGCGTAGTGGGGCTAGCGGGAGCTTCAGAGACCCAGTACTTC. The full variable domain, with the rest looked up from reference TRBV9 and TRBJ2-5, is DSGVTQTPKHLITATGQRVTLRCSPRSGDLSVYWYQQSLDQGLQFLIQYYNGEERAKGNILERFSAQQFPDLHSELNLSSLELGDSALYFCASSVVGLAGASETQYFGPGTRLLVL.

CDR3 coding DNA: TGTGCCAGCAGCCCGGGACTAGCGGGAGCTTACGAGCAGTACTTC. This translates into CASSPGLAGAYEQYF. V gene TRBV5-5 combines with J gene TRBJ2-7, with TRBD2 matching 14 bases. The germline V gene has CDR1 SGHKS and CDR2 YYEKEE (reference sequence). This CDR3 contains 15 residues. V dropped 4 bases and J dropped 4; count of bases not matched to a gene: 4.

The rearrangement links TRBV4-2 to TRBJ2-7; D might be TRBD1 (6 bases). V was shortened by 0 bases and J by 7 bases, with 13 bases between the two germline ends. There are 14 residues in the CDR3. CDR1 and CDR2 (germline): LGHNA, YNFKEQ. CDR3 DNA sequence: TGTGCCAGCAGCCAAGACTACAGGGTTGCGGAGCAGTACTTC. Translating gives CASSQDYRVAEQYF.

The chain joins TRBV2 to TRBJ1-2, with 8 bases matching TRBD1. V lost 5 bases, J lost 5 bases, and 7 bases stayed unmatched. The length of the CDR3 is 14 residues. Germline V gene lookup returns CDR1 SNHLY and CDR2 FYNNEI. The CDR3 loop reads CASSLAGQGYGYTF. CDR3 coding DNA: TGTGCCAGCAGTCTAGCTGGACAGGGTTATGGCTACACCTTC.

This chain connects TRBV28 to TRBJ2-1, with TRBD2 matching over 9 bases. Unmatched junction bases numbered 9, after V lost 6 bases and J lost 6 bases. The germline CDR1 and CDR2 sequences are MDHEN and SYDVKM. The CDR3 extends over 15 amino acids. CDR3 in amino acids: CASRPYKAGGNEQFF. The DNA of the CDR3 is TGTGCCAGCAGACCATATAAAGCGGGAGGCAATGAGCAGTTCTTC.

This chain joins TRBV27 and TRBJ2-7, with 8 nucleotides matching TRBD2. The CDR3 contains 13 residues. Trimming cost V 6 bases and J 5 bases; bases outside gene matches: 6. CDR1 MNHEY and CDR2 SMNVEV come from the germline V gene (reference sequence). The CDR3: CASRTSGSHEQYF. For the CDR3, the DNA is TGTGCCAGCAGGACAAGCGGGAGTCACGAGCAGTACTTC.

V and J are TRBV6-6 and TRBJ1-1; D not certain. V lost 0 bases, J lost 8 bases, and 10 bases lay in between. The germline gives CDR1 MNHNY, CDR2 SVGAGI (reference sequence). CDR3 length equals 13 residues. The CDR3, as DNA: TGTGCCAGCAGTTACTCGACTACAACCGAAGCTTTCTTT. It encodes CASSYSTTTEAFF.

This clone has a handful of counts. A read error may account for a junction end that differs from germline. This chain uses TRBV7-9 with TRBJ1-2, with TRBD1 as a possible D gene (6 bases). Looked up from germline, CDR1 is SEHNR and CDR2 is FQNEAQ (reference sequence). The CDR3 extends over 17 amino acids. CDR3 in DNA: TGTGCAAGCAGACGAGCAGGGGCAGGGCAGAGACACTATGGCTACACCTTC. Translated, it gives CASRRAGAGQRHYGYTF.

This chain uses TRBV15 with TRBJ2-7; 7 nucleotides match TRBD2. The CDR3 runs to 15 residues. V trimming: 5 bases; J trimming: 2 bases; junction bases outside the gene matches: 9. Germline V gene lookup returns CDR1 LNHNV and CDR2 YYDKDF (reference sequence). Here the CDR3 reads CATSPTAGEPYEQYF. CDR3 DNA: TGTGCCACCAGCCCCACGGCGGGGGAACCCTACGAGCAGTACTTC.

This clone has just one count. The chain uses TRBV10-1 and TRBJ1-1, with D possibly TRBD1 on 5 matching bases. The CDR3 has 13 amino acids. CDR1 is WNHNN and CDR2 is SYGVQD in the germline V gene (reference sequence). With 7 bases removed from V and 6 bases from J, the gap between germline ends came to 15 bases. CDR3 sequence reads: CASTFRGRAEAFF. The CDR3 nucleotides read TGCGCCAGCACCTTCCGGGGGAGGGCTGAAGCTTTCTTT.

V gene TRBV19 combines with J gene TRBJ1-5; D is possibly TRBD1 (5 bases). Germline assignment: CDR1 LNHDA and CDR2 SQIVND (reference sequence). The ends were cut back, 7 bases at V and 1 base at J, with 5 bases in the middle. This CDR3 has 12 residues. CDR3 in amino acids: CASTGSNQPQHF. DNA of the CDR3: TGTGCCAGTACAGGGAGCAATCAGCCCCAGCATTTT.

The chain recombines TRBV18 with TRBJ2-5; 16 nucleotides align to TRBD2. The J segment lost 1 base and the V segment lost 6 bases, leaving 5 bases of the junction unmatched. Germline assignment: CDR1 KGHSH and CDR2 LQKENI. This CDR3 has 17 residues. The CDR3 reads CASSLGLAGGSQETQYF. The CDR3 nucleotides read TGTGCCAGCTCGTTGGGACTAGCGGGAGGGTCCCAAGAGACCCAGTACTTC. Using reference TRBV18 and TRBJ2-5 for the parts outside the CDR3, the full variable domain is NAGVMQNPRHLVRRRGQEARLRCSPMKGHSHVYWYRQLPEEGLKFMVYLQKENIIDESGMPKERFSAEFPKEGPSILRIQQVVRGDSAAYFCASSLGLAGGSQETQYFGPGTRLLVL.

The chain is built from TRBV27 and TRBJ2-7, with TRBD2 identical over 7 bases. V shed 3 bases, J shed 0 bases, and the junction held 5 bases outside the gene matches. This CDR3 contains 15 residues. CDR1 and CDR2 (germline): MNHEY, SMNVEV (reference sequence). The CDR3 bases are TGTGCCAGCAGTTTGAGGGGCGGGAGCTCCTACGAGCAGTACTTC. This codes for CASSLRGGSSYEQYF.